The following is a T cell receptor beta chain sequence with its context. Its target is unknown. This record comes from a study of cytomegalovirus exposure and HLA in healthy donors. The study, taken as a whole, reports: About 87% or about 30% of the time was how often most TCR beta V segments were productive, according to an earlier analysis. Available immune exposure information was restricted to CMV serostatus only.

V shed 6 bases, J shed 5 bases, and the junction held 3 bases outside the gene matches. This CDR3 has 12 residues. Per germline, CDR1 SQVTM and CDR2 ANQGSEA. Amplification used 60 Vbeta primers and 13 Jbeta primers. The table came from immunoSEQ multiplex PCR; TCRdb's copy has only in-frame clones and leaves some out. The data contain more than 100,000 clones, around 80% of them singletons. The TCR originated in a young man in good health and CMV-seronegative. The sample was PBMCs. The rearrangement joins TRBV29-1 to TRBJ2-3, with 9 bases that match TRBD1. CDR3 protein: CSVNRGQDTQYF. DNA for the CDR3: TGCAGCGTCAACAGGGGGCAAGATACGCAGTATTTT.